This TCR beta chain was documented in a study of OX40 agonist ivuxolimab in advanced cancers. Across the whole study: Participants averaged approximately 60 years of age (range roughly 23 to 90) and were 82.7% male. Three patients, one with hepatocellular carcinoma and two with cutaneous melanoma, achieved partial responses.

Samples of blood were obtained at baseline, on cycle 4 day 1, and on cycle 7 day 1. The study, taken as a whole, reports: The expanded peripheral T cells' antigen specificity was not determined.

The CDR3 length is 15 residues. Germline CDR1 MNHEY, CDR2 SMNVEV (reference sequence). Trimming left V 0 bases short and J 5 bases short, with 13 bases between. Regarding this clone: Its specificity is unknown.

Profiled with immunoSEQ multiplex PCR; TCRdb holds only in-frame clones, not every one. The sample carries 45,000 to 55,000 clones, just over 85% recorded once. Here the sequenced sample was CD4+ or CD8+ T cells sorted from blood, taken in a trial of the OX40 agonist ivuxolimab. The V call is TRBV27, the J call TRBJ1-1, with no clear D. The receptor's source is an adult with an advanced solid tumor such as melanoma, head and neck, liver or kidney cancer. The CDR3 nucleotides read TGTGCCAGCAGTTTATCAATACGTTTTCGGACTGAAGCTTTCTTT. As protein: CASSLSIRFRTEAFF.